This is a list of T cell receptor beta chains from one sample in a study of OX40 agonist ivuxolimab in advanced cancers. Sequenced by immunoSEQ multiplex PCR; TCRdb stores in-frame clones only, minus some. The sample includes tens of thousands of clones, about 87% of them seen just once. The sample here was CD4+ or CD8+ T cells sorted from blood, taken in a trial of the OX40 agonist ivuxolimab. These receptors were collected from an adult with an advanced solid tumor such as melanoma, head and neck, liver or kidney cancer. The CDR3 runs from the conserved cysteine through the conserved F or W. D genes are given only for firm matches.

cdr3_length	v_call	j_call	d_call	cdr3_nt	cdr3_aa
16	TRBV19	TRBJ2-1	TRBD2	TGTGCCAGCACAGATTTTACGGGACTAGCGGGAGGCGAGCAGTTCTTC	CASTDFTGLAGGEQFF
18	TRBV14	TRBJ1-1	TRBD1	TGTGCCAGCAGCCAAGGGGACAGGGACCTTCCATTTCCTCCTGAAGCTTTCTTT	CASSQGDRDLPFPPEAFF
16	TRBV19	TRBJ2-1	TRBD2	TGTGCCAGTAGTACCGTTGGACTAGCGCCATACAATGAGCAGTTCTTC	CASSTVGLAPYNEQFF
15	TRBV19	TRBJ2-1	TRBD1	TGTGCCAGTAGTATGTGGGGACAGGGTGACAATGAGCAGTTCTTC	CASSMWGQGDNEQFF
14	TRBV27	TRBJ2-1	NA	TGTGCCAGCATGGTGGGAGCTGGAGCGGGTGAGCAGTTCTTC	CASMVGAGAGEQFF
13	TRBV5-4	TRBJ1-1	NA	TGTGCCAGCAGCGGGGGAAGTACAGCTGAAGCTTTCTTT	CASSGGSTAEAFF
17	TRBV5-8	TRBJ2-5	TRBD2	TGTGCCAGCAGCTGGGGACTAGCGGGAGGTACCCAAGAGACCCAGTACTTC	CASSWGLAGGTQETQYF
13	TRBV10-3	TRBJ2-1	TRBD2	TGTGCCATTGGGACTAGCGGGAGCAATGAGCAGTTCTTC	CAIGTSGSNEQFF
12	TRBV19	TRBJ1-1	NA	TGTGCCAGTAAGCTTCCGAGGGATAAAGCTTTCTTT	CASKLPRDKAFF
21	TRBV23-1	TRBJ2-1	TRBD2	TGCGCCAGCCCCGTCCGGACCCCGGGACTAGCGGGGGGGAGCTCCTACAATGAGCAGTTCTTC	CASPVRTPGLAGGSSYNEQFF
14	TRBV14	TRBJ2-7	NA	TGTGCCAGCAGCCTATCCCGAGAGGGGTACGAGCAGTACTTC	CASSLSREGYEQYF
12	TRBV30	TRBJ2-7	NA	TGTGCCTGTGAAGGACAGACTTACGAGCAGTACTTC	CACEGQTYEQYF
15	TRBV9	TRBJ1-3	NA	TGTGCCAGCAGCGTAGAAGGGATTTCTGGAAACACCATATATTTT	CASSVEGISGNTIYF